The T cell receptor (beta chain) under discussion was sequenced for a study of regulatory T cells in long-lasting Graves disease. Arm-PCR of CDR3 regions with iRepertoire HTBI primers generated TCR beta libraries. How the authors handled the data: In the combined samples, 62 TRBV and 11 to 15 TRBJ segments were identified. Each CDR3 protein is one row after TCRdb ran MiXCR on the multiplex PCR reads. These V and J calls rely on TCRdb rather than the paper's analysis. The table lists 400,000 to 450,000 distinct CDR3 sequences, about 15% of them singletons. Noted time point: newly diagnosed GD, antithyroid drugs for less than 3 months. The TCR library was prepared using RNA isolated from PBMCs. Patients came through an endocrinology department, and that department was in Xi'an, China. Into tubes containing EDTA, approximately 8.9 milliliters of peripheral blood were drawn. The CDR3 has 17 amino acids. Trimming at V came to 4 bases and at J to 5 bases, leaving 12 bases not matched to a gene. Germline V gives CDR1 SGHDN, CDR2 FVKESK.

This sample also belongs to another study, concerning T cells in Graves' hyperthyroidism and ophthalmopathy. From that second work: Hyperthyroidism had been newly diagnosed in patients aged 18 to 65, and its duration was under 2 months.

The starting material was peripheral blood mononuclear cells (PBMCs), obtained at new diagnosis, from a patient treated with antithyroid drugs. J is TRBJ2-2 and V is TRBV14; 8 bases are a match to TRBD1. The origin of this receptor is a woman aged 25 to 39 with Graves disease. CDR3 residues: CASSPRRDRPLTGELFF. The CDR3, as DNA: TGTGCCAGCAGCCCAAGGCGGGACAGGCCCTTAACCGGGGAGCTGTTTTTT.